This T cell receptor beta chain was captured by sequencing in a study of blood T cell repertoires in COVID-19. Overall study context: Some COVID-19 samples were acute and others convalescent; all came from the United States, Italy and Spain.

Concerning this clone itself: Different DNA sequences within this sample yield the same CDR3.

Original data processing: By means of reference gene primer amplification, nucleated cell counts were estimated. The repertoire was sequenced with immunoSEQ multiplex PCR; TCRdb's copy has only in-frame clones and lacks some. V and J calls plus clone size are reproduced from that table; the DNA served to infer D and trimming. The profile shows 200,000 to 250,000 clones, more than 80% of them singletons. V lost 3 bases and J lost 5, with 4 bases in between. CDR3 length: 10 amino acids. Germline CDR1 and CDR2: DFQATT and SNEGSKA (reference sequence). Enrolled during active infection, Seattle patients were then followed longitudinally.

Sequencing input: peripheral blood. The chain recombines TRBV20-1 with TRBJ2-5; D is unresolved. This sequence originates from a man aged 25-45 years with COVID-19, enrolled during active disease. The CDR3 sequence: CSASHETQYF. The CDR3 DNA follows: TGCAGTGCTAGTCATGAGACCCAGTACTTC.